The rows below give T cell receptor beta chains drawn from one sample of a study of T-cell memory formation after mild COVID-19. Each CDR3 protein gets one entry after TCRdb re-called the 5' RACE reads with MiXCR. This table has fewer than 500,000 distinct CDR3 sequences, nearly 25% appearing once. Sequencing was carried out using PBMCs or a T cell subset sorted from them (not recorded which). The receptor set was obtained from an adult woman who had mild COVID-19 (a few samples of this study predate the infection). Cell type and time point are not known. CDR3s include the opening cysteine and the closing phenylalanine or tryptophan. D genes are given only for firm matches.

v_call d_call cdr3_aa
TRBV25-1 NA CASSELRAEQPQHF
TRBV12-3/TRBV12-4 TRBD2 CASSFRGEGELFF
TRBV27 TRBD1 CASRSSGTGAGYTF
TRBV5-4 NA CASSLETTGGANVLTF
TRBV25-1 TRBD2 CASSRAGGSTDTQYF
TRBV7-6 TRBD1 CASSPQMAGGNTEAFF
TRBV12-3/TRBV12-4 TRBD2 CASSDGTSGLDTQYF
TRBV5-1 NA CASSLEGSRSTEAFF
TRBV12-3/TRBV12-4 NA CASSLAEKMAQHF
TRBV5-6 TRBD1 CASSFTDRGREFF
TRBV11-2 TRBD2 CASSPPGLHQETQYF
TRBV7-3 TRBD1 CASSCLTGQGAMRNTEAFF
TRBV7-9 NA CASSPAGAETQYF
TRBV4-3 TRBD1 CASSWTGTGENSPLHF
TRBV27 NA CASSDPGQGNTEAFF
TRBV7-3 TRBD1 CASSPQGTGPYGYTF
TRBV9 NA CASSSESSLIVNNEQFF
TRBV7-9 NA CASTLRREQYF
TRBV15 NA CATSRGIQVYGYTF
TRBV5-4 NA CASSLDVTAEQYF
TRBV12-5 TRBD2 CASGLVLGGSYNEQFF
TRBV29-1 TRBD1 CSVGTGGDYEQYF
TRBV7-3 TRBD2 CASSITGTSIYNEQFF
TRBV6-2/TRBV6-3 NA CASSSRWRDIQYF
TRBV19 TRBD2 CASSIVVSGSYEQYF
TRBV3-1 TRBD1 CASSQDFSRGRPDTQYF